The clone carrying this T cell receptor beta chain was seen more than once but under ten times. Antigen unknown. The sample holds other DNA sequences that translate to the same CDR3. These data originate in a study of glioma-infiltrating T cells after dendritic cell vaccination. Study results and caveats: Higher TCR clonality did not directly relate to longer survival.

This CDR3 comprises 14 residues. V was clipped by 6 bases and J by 3 bases; unmatched bases: 5. Germline loops: CDR1 MRHNA, CDR2 SNTAGT. Time point denoted: after dendritic cell vaccination, including at tumor progression/relapse. PBMC sampling occurred before vaccination, two weeks after the third dose, and at progression. The immunoSEQ assay amplified TCRB CDR3 from up to roughly 2 ug DNA. Primers: 60 V beta forward and 13 J beta reverse. Measured with immunoSEQ multiplex PCR; TCRdb has only the in-frame clones, and not every one. The sample shows around 78,000 clones, around 85% of them seen only once.

J is TRBJ2-1 and V is TRBV6-4; 7 bases map to TRBD1. Sequencing used blood, obtained after dendritic cell vaccination. This clonotype was obtained from a human donor with glioblastoma. CDR3 sequence (DNA): TGTGCCAGCAGCAGAGGGGGCGACTACAATGAGCAGTTCTTC. Amino acid sequence: CASSRGGDYNEQFF.